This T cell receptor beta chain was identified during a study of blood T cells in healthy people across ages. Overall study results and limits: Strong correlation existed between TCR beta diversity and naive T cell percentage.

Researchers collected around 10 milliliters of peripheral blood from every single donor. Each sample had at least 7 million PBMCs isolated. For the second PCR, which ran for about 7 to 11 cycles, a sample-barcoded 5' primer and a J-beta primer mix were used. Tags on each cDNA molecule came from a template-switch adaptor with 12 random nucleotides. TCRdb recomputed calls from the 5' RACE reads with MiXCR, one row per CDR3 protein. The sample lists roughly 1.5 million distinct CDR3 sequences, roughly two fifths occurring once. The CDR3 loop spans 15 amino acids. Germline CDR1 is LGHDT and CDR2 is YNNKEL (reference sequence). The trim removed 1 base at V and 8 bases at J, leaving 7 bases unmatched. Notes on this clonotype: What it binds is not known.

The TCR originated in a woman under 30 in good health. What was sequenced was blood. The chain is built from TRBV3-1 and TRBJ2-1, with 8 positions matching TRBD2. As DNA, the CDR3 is TGTGCCAGCAGCCAAGCGGGAGGGCCGCGTGATGAGCAGTTCTTC. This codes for CASSQAGGPRDEQFF.